The following is a T cell receptor (beta chain) sequence with its context. Its antigen is undetermined. Data came from immunoSEQ multiplex PCR; TCRdb stores just in-frame clones and leaves some out. This sample carries 130,000 to 150,000 clones, about 90% of them seen once, and the ten largest clones take roughly 5%. The germline gives CDR1 MNHNY, CDR2 SVGAGI (reference sequence). The CDR3 loop spans 17 amino acids. The ends lost 5 bases at V and 7 bases at J; junction bases unmatched: 14. The data are from a study of T cell responses to AZD1222 COVID-19 vaccine. Points from the study as a whole: Clonal diversity was possibly underestimated, and the donors were mostly white British, with more females.

The source of this sequence is an adult in good health. Specimen: peripheral blood, collected on day 0 of AZD1222 vaccination. The rearrangement uses TRBV6-6 and TRBJ1-6, with 7 nucleotides matching TRBD1. CDR3 amino acids: CASSPVDPGQTNSPLHF. Here the CDR3 DNA reads TGTGCCAGCAGTCCTGTAGATCCGGGACAGACAAATTCACCCCTCCACTTT.